The sequence of this T cell receptor (beta chain) was determined in a study of cytomegalovirus exposure and HLA in healthy donors. Whole-study results and caveats: Association with HLA alleles at 0.05 false discovery rate was found for 16,951 TCR beta sequences in a later analysis. Serostatus for CMV was the only available immune exposure information. As a later analysis revealed, the rate of TCR association differed by HLA locus, with DRB1 most and HLA-C fewest. A previous analysis found most TCR beta V segments productive roughly 87% or roughly 30% of the time.

Notes on this clone: The antigen remains undetermined.

This PCR relied on a set of 60 Vbeta primers and 13 Jbeta primers. Clones were read by immunoSEQ multiplex PCR, and TCRdb kept only the in-frame ones, dropping some. The sample contains roughly 200,000 clones, 79% of which appear only once. V shed 1 base, J shed 4 bases, and the junction held 3 bases outside the gene matches. This CDR3 is 15 amino acids long. Per germline, CDR1 MNHNS and CDR2 SASEGT. The sample consisted of PBMCs. The chain links TRBV6-1 to TRBJ1-1, with 10 bases aligning to TRBD1. This clonotype was sampled from a woman in her twenties or thirties in good health and CMV-seropositive. CDR3 DNA sequence: TGTGCCAGCAGTGAAGGACAGGGGGCTGGCACTGAAGCTTTCTTT. Its translation is CASSEGQGAGTEAFF.